The next 4 T cell receptor beta chains were all read from a single sample in a study of T cells in Graves' hyperthyroidism and ophthalmopathy. Researchers took RNA transcripts and amplified the TCR beta CDR3 regions from them. The study used the HTBI primer set for a first-round RT-PCR of the TCR CDR3. One entry per CDR3 protein results from TCRdb running MiXCR on the multiplex PCR reads. The sample consists of about 580,000 distinct CDR3 sequences, under 60% of them appearing once. Sequenced sample: peripheral blood or thyroid tissue (not recorded which). The receptors shown here come from a woman between 18 and 29 years old with Graves' hyperthyroidism.

The chain has TRBV29-1 and TRBJ2-7; either TRBD1 or TRBD2 may supply D (5 bases each). This CDR3 has 12 amino acids. The germline CDR1 and CDR2 sequences are SQVTM and ANQGSEA. V lost 3 bases to trimming and J lost 10 bases, with 16 bases between them. CDR3 amino acids: CSVDHLGENQYF. The CDR3 nucleotides read TGCAGCGTTGATCATCTAGGGGAGAACCAGTACTTC.

This clonotype occurred many times. The chain carries TRBV20-1 and TRBJ1-1; 7 positions match TRBD1. This CDR3 has 14 amino acids. Trimming removed 6 bases from V and 7 bases from J; junction bases left unmatched: 14. The germline V gene has CDR1 DFQATT and CDR2 SNEGSKA (reference sequence). CDR3 sequence reads: CSASILGGFGEAFF. CDR3 DNA sequence: TGCAGTGCATCGATCTTAGGGGGCTTTGGTGAAGCTTTCTTT.

This clonotype was seen at least ten times. The chain has TRBV6-5 and TRBJ2-7, with TRBD2 matching over 8 bases. The CDR3 has 15 amino acids. V dropped 5 bases and J dropped 3; count of bases not matched to a gene: 9. The germline V gene encodes CDR1 MNHEY and CDR2 SVGAGI. CDR3 DNA: TGTGCCAGCAGTGACGGGACTAGTGCGGGCTACGAGCAGTACTTC. Translated, it gives CASSDGTSAGYEQYF.

The chain recombines TRBV20-1 with TRBJ2-2; D may match TRBD1 or TRBD2 (5 bases each). Germline values: CDR1 DFQATT, CDR2 SNEGSKA (reference sequence). V was cut by 6 bases and J by 6 bases, with 14 bases left in between. The CDR3 spans 13 residues. CDR3 nucleotides: TGCAGTGCCATTAACGGGGCAGCCGGGGAGCTGTTTTTT. Encoded protein: CSAINGAAGELFF.